This TCR beta chain was obtained from a study of T cell repertoires in cytomegalovirus infection. The CDR3 length is 15 residues. Trimming removed 0 bases from V and 8 bases from J; junction bases left unmatched: 4. Germline CDR1 LGHDT, CDR2 YNNKEL (reference sequence). TCRdb ran MiXCR on the reads and lists one entry per CDR3 protein. The sample includes roughly 250,000 distinct CDR3 sequences, roughly 22% seen only once; the top ten take 18%. A single count supports this clonotype. The clonotype was recovered from a human donor in good health (CMV status not recorded). Some clones in this sample may be carry-over from other donors' samples. The sample comprised CD8+ T cells from PBMCs. The rearrangement links TRBV3-1 to TRBJ1-4, with 9 bases identical to TRBD1. The CDR3 DNA sequence: TGTGCCAGCAGCCAAGATACAGGGGGCGGAGAAAAACTGTTTTTT. It yields the protein CASSQDTGGGEKLFF.